This TCR beta chain was recorded in a study of T cell responses to AZD1222 COVID-19 vaccine. Findings of the study overall: Sampling captured repertoires only after the peak T cell response. A rise in Spike-specific TCR breadth and depth followed two AZD1222 doses. White British donors predominated, females outnumbered males, and clonal diversity was possibly underestimated.

V was pared by 2 bases and J by 9 bases, with 20 bases between. Germline V CDR1 and CDR2: MNHNS, SASEGT. There are 16 residues in the CDR3. Produced via immunoSEQ multiplex PCR; TCRdb's table is partial and in-frame only. The data contain tens of thousands of clones, roughly 80% of them singletons. As to this clone: Its antigen remains unknown.

The sequences come from peripheral blood, collected 28 days after the second AZD1222 dose. The clonotype originates from an adult who received the AZD1222 COVID-19 vaccine. The chain couples TRBV6-1 to TRBJ1-5; D possibly corresponds to TRBD1 (5 bases). CDR3 amino acids: CASSEWGSTASRPQHF. CDR3 coding DNA: TGTGCCAGCAGTGAATGGGGGTCGACAGCTTCACGGCCCCAGCATTTT.